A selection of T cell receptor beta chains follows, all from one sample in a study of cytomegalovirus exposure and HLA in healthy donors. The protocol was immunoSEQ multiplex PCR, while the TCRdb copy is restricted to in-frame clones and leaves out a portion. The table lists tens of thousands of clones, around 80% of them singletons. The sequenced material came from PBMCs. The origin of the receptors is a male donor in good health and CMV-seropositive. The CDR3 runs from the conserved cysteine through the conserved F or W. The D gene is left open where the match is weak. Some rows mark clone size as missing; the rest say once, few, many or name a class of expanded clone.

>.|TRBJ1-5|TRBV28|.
CASSLAGTGSGPQHF
TGTGCCAGCAGTTTAGCCGGGACTGGGAGCGGACCCCAGCATTTT
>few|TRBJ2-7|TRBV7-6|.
CASSSSPDSYEQYF
TGTGCCAGCAGCTCCTCCCCAGACTCCTACGAGCAGTACTTC
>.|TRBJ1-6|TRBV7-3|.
CASSPGGFNSPLHF
TGTGCCAGCAGCCCTGGGGGGTTTAATTCACCCCTCCACTTT
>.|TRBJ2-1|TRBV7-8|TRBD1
CASSATQGWDEQFF
TGTGCCAGCAGCGCAACACAGGGGTGGGATGAGCAGTTCTTC
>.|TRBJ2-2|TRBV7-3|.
CASSPRVASLYPGELFF
TGTGCCAGCAGCCCGCGGGTAGCCTCTTTGTATCCCGGGGAGCTGTTTTTT
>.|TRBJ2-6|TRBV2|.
CASRSDSAGANVLTF
TGTGCCAGCCGGTCCGACAGTGCCGGGGCCAACGTCCTGACTTTC
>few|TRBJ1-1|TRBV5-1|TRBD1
CASSFDREGRAFF
TGCGCCAGCAGCTTCGACAGGGAAGGCCGAGCTTTCTTT
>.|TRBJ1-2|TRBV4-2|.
CASSQRQLGYTF
TGTGCCAGCAGCCAACGCCAGTTAGGCTACACCTTC
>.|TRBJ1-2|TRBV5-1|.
CASSTGTSGYGYTF
TGCGCCAGCAGCACAGGAACGTCCGGTTATGGCTACACCTTC
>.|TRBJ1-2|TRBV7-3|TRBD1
CASSENDRANYGYTF
TGTGCCAGCAGCGAAAACGACAGGGCTAACTATGGCTACACCTTC
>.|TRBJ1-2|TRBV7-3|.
CASSLTAHDGYTF
TGTGCCAGCAGCTTAACGGCCCATGATGGCTACACCTTC
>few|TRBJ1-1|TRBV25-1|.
CASSATMTGNTEAFF
TGTGCCAGCAGTGCTACCATGACAGGGAACACTGAAGCTTTCTTT
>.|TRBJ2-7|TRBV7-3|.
CASSLGGSYGQYF
TGTGCCAGCAGCTTAGGGGGGAGCTACGGGCAGTACTTC
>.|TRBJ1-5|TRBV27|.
CASTPRGGGNHQPQHF
TGTGCCAGCACCCCCCGGGGAGGGGGGAACCATCAGCCCCAGCATTTT
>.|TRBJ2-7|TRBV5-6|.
CASSFRAYEQYF
TGTGCCAGCAGCTTTCGGGCCTACGAGCAGTACTTC
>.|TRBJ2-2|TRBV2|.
CASSDGLATGELFF
TGTGCCAGCAGTGACGGCCTAGCAACCGGGGAGCTGTTTTTT
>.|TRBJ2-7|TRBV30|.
CAWSISNRRGSYEQYF
TGTGCCTGGAGCATCAGCAACCGGCGGGGCTCCTACGAGCAGTACTTC
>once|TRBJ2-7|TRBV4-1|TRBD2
CASSQSPGGPSSYEQYF
TGCGCCAGCAGCCAATCGCCGGGAGGGCCGAGCTCCTACGAGCAGTACTTC
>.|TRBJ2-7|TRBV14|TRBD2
CASSQAYGLAGGHEQYF
TGTGCCAGCAGCCAAGCCTACGGACTAGCGGGGGGCCACGAGCAGTACTTC
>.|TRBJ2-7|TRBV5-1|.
CASRGAGGGYEQYF
TGCGCCAGCAGGGGGGCAGGAGGAGGCTACGAGCAGTACTTC